The 27 T cell receptor beta chains presented below share a single source sample, sequenced in a study of CD8+ T cells in alopecia areata. Once RNA had been extracted, it was reverse transcribed into cDNA to act as the sequencing template. Sequenced by immunoSEQ multiplex PCR; TCRdb stores in-frame clones only, minus some. The sample yields about 200,000 clones, more than 55% seen once. The material sequenced was CD8+ T cells sorted from blood. The receptors stem from a human donor in good health.

This clone was recorded many times. The chain employs TRBV4-1 and TRBJ1-5, with TRBD1 matching 7 bases. This CDR3 region has 15 residues. With 7 bases clipped from V and 0 bases from J, the junction kept 6 bases outside the gene matches. Germline V gene sequence: CDR1 MGHRA, CDR2 YSYEKL. CDR3 sequence reads: CASNTGQYSNQPQHF. CDR3 nucleotide sequence: TGCGCCAGCAATACGGGACAGTATAGCAATCAGCCCCAGCATTTT.

The chain recombines TRBV11-2 with TRBJ2-7, with D maybe TRBD1 (6 bases). There are 16 residues in the CDR3. The ends were cut back, 5 bases at V and 2 bases at J, with 19 bases in the middle. CDR1 is SGHAT, CDR2 FQNNGV, per germline. The CDR3 spells CASSPRTRGITYEQYF. For the CDR3, the DNA is TGTGCCAGCAGCCCAAGGACAAGGGGGATAACCTACGAGCAGTACTTC.

The J gene is TRBJ1-1, the V gene TRBV29-1; 9 nucleotides line up with TRBD1. Germline V gives CDR1 SQVTM, CDR2 ANQGSEA. This CDR3 contains 15 residues. After removal of 7 bases from V and 2 bases from J, the junction contained 11 bases not matched to a gene. The CDR3 DNA follows: TGCAGCGGGGACTACCGGACAGGGGAAAACACTGAAGCTTTCTTT. It encodes CSGDYRTGENTEAFF. The variable domain in full, completed from reference TRBV29-1 and TRBJ1-1, reads SAVISQKPSRDICQRGTSLTIQCQVDSQVTMMFWYRQQPGQSLTLIATANQGSEATYESGFVIDKFPISRPNLTFSTLTVSNMSPEDSSIYLCSGDYRTGENTEAFFGQGTRLTVV.

The chain uses TRBV15 and TRBJ2-1, with 8 bases identical to TRBD2. The V and J ends lost 8 bases and 16 bases, in that order; junction bases with no gene match: 7. Germline V lookup: CDR1 LNHNV, CDR2 YYDKDF (reference sequence). CDR3 length: 10 amino acids. The CDR3 DNA is TGTGCCACCGAGGGACTAGAAGGCTTCTTC. Its translation: CATEGLEGFF.

In this sample, this clone turned up a few times. The chain joins TRBV4-1 to TRBJ1-1; D gene unclear. Per germline, CDR1 MGHRA and CDR2 YSYEKL. Trimming stripped 2 bases from V and 6 bases from J, with 10 bases between. This CDR3 comprises 13 residues. The CDR3 loop reads CASSQPRYAEAFF. For the CDR3, the DNA is TGCGCCAGCAGCCAACCCCGGTACGCTGAAGCTTTCTTT.

This clone was seen more than once but under ten times. The chain recombines TRBV19 with TRBJ1-4, with 7 bases matching TRBD1. V gave up 5 bases and J gave up 5 bases; unmatched junction bases: 8. The V gene's germline CDR1 is LNHDA and CDR2 SQIVND (reference sequence). CDR3 length equals 15 residues. CDR3 DNA sequence: TGTGCCAGTAGTCCGCGGGACAGCGGGAATGAAAAACTGTTTTTT. It specifies CASSPRDSGNEKLFF.

This rearrangement joins TRBV27 to TRBJ1-2; 8 bases map to TRBD1. This CDR3 comprises 13 residues. CDR1 and CDR2 from the germline V gene are MNHEY and SMNVEV (reference sequence). V shed 5 bases and J 8 bases; nucleotides not matched to a gene: 7. The CDR3 is CASSPGQGEGYTF. CDR3 coding DNA: TGTGCCAGCAGTCCTGGACAGGGTGAGGGCTACACCTTC.

The rearrangement uses TRBV13 and TRBJ2-5, with TRBD2 matching 13 bases. Losses at the gene ends were 6 bases for V and 0 bases for J; bases not matched to a gene: 4. The germline gives CDR1 PRHDT, CDR2 FYEKMQ (reference sequence). The CDR3 loop spans 16 amino acids. In DNA form, the CDR3 reads TGTGCCAGCAGGGAGGGGACTAGCGGGGACCAAGAGACCCAGTACTTC. The encoded protein is CASREGTSGDQETQYF.

This sequence joins TRBV4-2 and TRBJ2-3; 10 nucleotides line up with TRBD2. The CDR3 spans 16 residues. V lost 4 bases to trimming and J lost 2 bases; unmatched junction nucleotides: 6. CDR1 is LGHNA, CDR2 YNFKEQ, per germline. For the CDR3, the DNA is TGTGCCAGCAGCCCGAGGACTAGCGGCTCCACAGATACGCAGTATTTT. Translated, it gives CASSPRTSGSTDTQYF.

This clone has only one observation. The CDR3 spells CASSQEQGSVYGYTF. In DNA form, the CDR3 reads TGCGCCAGCAGCCAAGAGCAGGGATCGGTCTATGGCTACACCTTC. This chain uses TRBV4-1 with TRBJ1-2; D may be TRBD1 (5 bases). Between the trimmed V and J ends, which lost 0 bases and 4 bases, there was a span of 12 bases. CDR1 and CDR2 from the germline V gene are MGHRA and YSYEKL. This CDR3 has 15 amino acids.

V is TRBV30 and J is TRBJ2-2, with 9 bases lining up with TRBD1. The CDR3 is 15 amino acids. After removal of 0 bases from V and 5 bases from J, the junction contained 4 bases not matched to a gene. CDR1 is GTSNPN and CDR2 is SVGIG in the germline V gene (reference sequence). CDR3 in amino acids: CAWSVGTGKTGELFF. CDR3 in DNA: TGTGCCTGGAGTGTAGGGACAGGGAAAACCGGGGAGCTGTTTTTT.

The rearrangement joins TRBV7-8 to TRBJ2-7; D ambiguous. Germline CDR1 reads SGHVS; CDR2 reads FQNEAQ. Trimming shortened V by 3 bases and J by 5 bases, and 8 bases separated the two germline ends. This CDR3 has 12 residues. The CDR3 coding sequence is TGTGCCAGCAGCTTCAGACAAAACGAGCAGTACTTC. As protein: CASSFRQNEQYF.

The J gene is TRBJ2-3, the V gene TRBV18; either TRBD1 or TRBD2 may fit D (5 bases each). CDR1 KGHSH and CDR2 LQKENI come from the germline V gene. Trimming pared 1 base from V and 3 bases from J, leaving 11 bases between. This CDR3 has 15 residues. The CDR3 nucleotides read TGTGCCAGCTCACCACAGAGAGGGGAGACAGATACGCAGTATTTT. Translated, it gives CASSPQRGETDTQYF.

The chain has TRBV29-1 and TRBJ2-1; D is possibly TRBD1 (8 bases). V dropped 6 bases and J dropped 8 bases, with 14 bases sitting between them. The CDR3 covers 12 residues. The germline gives CDR1 SQVTM, CDR2 ANQGSEA. The CDR3 reads CSVVQGGDEQFF. Written as DNA, the CDR3 is TGCAGCGTGGTACAGGGGGGGGATGAGCAGTTCTTC.

The CDR3 here is CASSEALGPPKPQHF. CDR3 in DNA: TGTGCCAGCAGTGAAGCGCTTGGGCCGCCTAAGCCCCAGCATTTT. V gene TRBV2 combines with J gene TRBJ1-5; no definite D call. Germline V gene lookup returns CDR1 SNHLY and CDR2 FYNNEI. This CDR3 spans 15 amino acids. V dropped 0 bases and J dropped 8 bases, with 14 bases sitting between them.

The chain carries TRBV14 and TRBJ2-3; no definite D call. The CDR3 contains 12 residues. The germline gives CDR1 SGHDN, CDR2 FVKESK. V lost 4 bases and J 6 bases, leaving 8 bases between the germline ends. CDR3 nucleotides: TGTGCCAGCAGCCTTCTTTTTGATACGCAGTATTTT. As protein: CASSLLFDTQYF.

This clone has ten or more counts. This rearrangement joins TRBV9 to TRBJ1-5; no definite D call. Trimming left V 6 bases short and J 3 bases short, with 13 bases between. CDR1 is SGDLS, CDR2 YYNGEE, per germline. This CDR3 contains 14 residues. CDR3 bases: TGTGCCAGCACTCTAGACGGTACCAATCAGCCCCAGCATTTT. As protein: CASTLDGTNQPQHF.

CDR3 nucleotide sequence: TGCAGCGTTGAAGATGGAATAGCGGCGGGCGGGGAGCTGTTTTTT. This sequence encodes CSVEDGIAAGGELFF. V gene TRBV29-1 combines with J gene TRBJ2-2; the D gene is possibly TRBD2 (6 bases). The CDR3 covers 15 residues. Trimming took 0 bases from V and 7 from J, leaving 15 bases between them. The V gene's germline CDR1 is SQVTM and CDR2 ANQGSEA.

The J gene is TRBJ2-5, the V gene TRBV12-5; D is unclear. The CDR3 covers 12 residues. V was trimmed by 3 bases and J by 2 bases, leaving 4 bases between them. CDR1 LGHNT and CDR2 FRNRAP come from the germline V gene. The CDR3 reads CASGFGQETQYF. CDR3 DNA: TGTGCTAGTGGTTTCGGTCAAGAGACCCAGTACTTC.

This sequence joins TRBV27 and TRBJ2-1; TRBD2 matches at 9 bases. The CDR3 runs 15 residues. V trimming: 5 bases; J trimming: 4 bases; junction bases outside the gene matches: 6. Per the germline V gene, CDR1 is MNHEY and CDR2 is SMNVEV (reference sequence). CDR3 sequence (DNA): TGTGCCAGCAGTCCGACAGCGGGGGGATACAATGAGCAGTTCTTC. Protein: CASSPTAGGYNEQFF.

This clone was seen a few times. The rearrangement uses TRBV7-8 and TRBJ2-7; no definite D call. The CDR3 runs 15 residues. Per germline, CDR1 SGHVS and CDR2 FQNEAQ. V was clipped by 6 bases and J by 0 bases, with 15 bases between them. The CDR3 DNA is TGTGCCAGCAGATACGCACAAGGTCCCTCCTACGAGCAGTACTTC. Translating gives CASRYAQGPSYEQYF.

This clone has a handful of counts. The chain recombines TRBV9 with TRBJ1-5; the D is unclear. The germline V gene encodes CDR1 SGDLS and CDR2 YYNGEE. CDR3 length: 13 amino acids. V was pared by 0 bases and J by 6 bases, with 7 bases between. This chain's CDR3 is CASSVDQAQPQHF. The DNA for the CDR3 is TGTGCCAGCAGCGTAGATCAGGCTCAGCCCCAGCATTTT. Drawing the rest from reference TRBV9 and TRBJ1-5, the complete variable domain is DSGVTQTPKHLITATGQRVTLRCSPRSGDLSVYWYQQSLDQGLQFLIQYYNGEERAKGNILERFSAQQFPDLHSELNLSSLELGDSALYFCASSVDQAQPQHFGDGTRLSIL.

This chain connects TRBV2 to TRBJ2-1; tentative D call: TRBD1 (5 bases). V was clipped by 5 bases and J by 5 bases, with 7 bases between them. The CDR3 spans 12 residues. Germline V lookup: CDR1 SNHLY, CDR2 FYNNEI. CDR3 nucleotide sequence: TGTGCCAGCAGTCGACAGAACAATGAGCAGTTCTTC. This gives the protein CASSRQNNEQFF.

CDR3 nucleotide sequence: TGTGCCAGCAGCCAGTTTCGCGGGAGCTCCTACGAGCAGTACTTC. Amino acids: CASSQFRGSSYEQYF. The chain joins TRBV14 to TRBJ2-7; 7 bases agree with TRBD2. CDR1 is SGHDN, CDR2 FVKESK, per germline. The CDR3 consists of 15 residues. The ends lost 3 bases at V and 0 bases at J; junction bases unmatched: 5. Variable domain in full (rest from reference TRBV14 and TRBJ2-7): EAGVTQFPSHSVIEKGQTVTLRCDPISGHDNLYWYRRVMGKEIKFLLHFVKESKQDESGMPNNRFLAERTGGTYSTLKVQPAELEDSGVYFCASSQFRGSSYEQYFGPGTRLTVT.

The DNA for the CDR3 is TGTGCCAGTAGTATTGAGGGGTGGAACACTGAAGCTTTCTTT. Translation gives CASSIEGWNTEAFF. The genes are TRBV19 and TRBJ1-1; D may be TRBD1 (5 bases). V lost 3 bases, J lost 1 base, and 9 bases lay in between. Germline CDR1 LNHDA, CDR2 SQIVND (reference sequence). The CDR3 sequence is 14 residues long.

This clone qualifies as large. The chain uses TRBV18 and TRBJ2-3; 8 bases fit TRBD2. From germline, CDR1 is KGHSH and CDR2 LQKENI. After removal of 4 bases from V and 2 bases from J, the junction contained 5 bases not matched to a gene. The CDR3 loop spans 15 amino acids. CDR3 in DNA: TGTGCCAGCTCACTCGCGGGGGGAGACACAGATACGCAGTATTTT. It yields the protein CASSLAGGDTDTQYF.

The genes are TRBV7-9 and TRBJ1-1; D ambiguous. This CDR3 is 13 amino acids long. Germline CDR1 is SEHNR and CDR2 is FQNEAQ (reference sequence). The ends were cut back, 6 bases at V and 4 bases at J, with 12 bases in the middle. CDR3 amino acids: CASSSAGFTEAFF. CDR3 nucleotides: TGTGCCAGCAGTTCTGCCGGGTTCACTGAAGCTTTCTTT.